The rows below give T cell receptor beta chains drawn from one sample of a study of technical replicates of blood from four donors. Here immunoSEQ multiplex PCR was the method, and the copy in TCRdb shows in-frame clones only, minus some. The sample yields approximately 88,000 clones, 94% seen once. The source material was T cells isolated from PBMCs. The origin of the receptors is a human donor in good health. Both conserved end residues are part of each CDR3. A D gene is named only where the DNA matches it firmly. Where a row states a size, it is once, few, many or the class of an expanded clone; other rows omit it.

NA,TRBJ2-1,TRBV5-4,TRBD2,CASSPPGTSGTEQFF,TGTGCCAGCAGCCCACCCGGGACTAGCGGAACTGAGCAGTTCTTC
NA,TRBJ2-2,TRBV7-9,TRBD1,CASSFGTGDTGELFF,TGTGCCAGCAGCTTTGGGACAGGGGACACCGGGGAGCTGTTTTTT
NA,TRBJ2-5,TRBV29-1,NA,CSASGVGGETQYF,TGCAGCGCCTCGGGTGTTGGAGGAGAGACCCAGTACTTC
NA,TRBJ2-7,TRBV30,NA,CAWSATGAYEQYF,TGTGCCTGGAGTGCGACGGGAGCCTACGAGCAGTACTTC
NA,TRBJ2-3,TRBV19,NA,CASSESPSAADTQYF,TGTGCCAGTAGTGAATCCCCCTCAGCGGCAGATACGCAGTATTTT
NA,TRBJ1-5,TRBV6-6,NA,CASSLRVGADQPQHF,TGTGCCAGCAGTCTACGAGTGGGGGCGGATCAGCCCCAGCATTTT
NA,TRBJ2-1,TRBV19,NA,CASSKGNSYNEQFF,TGTGCCAGTAGTAAGGGGAACTCCTACAATGAGCAGTTCTTC
NA,TRBJ1-1,TRBV7-3,NA,CASSLGGHTEAFF,TGTGCCAGCAGCTTAGGGGGCCACACTGAAGCTTTCTTT
NA,TRBJ2-7,TRBV5-5,NA,CASTPLGLGEQYF,TGTGCCAGCACGCCCCTAGGCTTGGGCGAGCAGTACTTC
NA,TRBJ2-1,TRBV7-9,TRBD2,CASSPLFGAGLNEQFF,TGTGCCAGCAGTCCTTTGTTTGGAGCGGGGTTAAATGAGCAGTTCTTC
NA,TRBJ2-3,TRBV7-2,TRBD2,CASSLSSGSPHSTQYF,TGTGCCAGCAGCTTATCTAGCGGGAGCCCCCACTCTACGCAGTATTTT
NA,TRBJ2-1,TRBV6-1,NA,CASSEYMVPGYEQFF,TGTGCCAGCAGTGAATATATGGTCCCCGGGTATGAGCAGTTCTTC
NA,TRBJ2-1,TRBV5-6,TRBD2,CASGTSGVSSYNEQFF,TGTGCCAGCGGGACTAGCGGTGTGAGCTCCTACAATGAGCAGTTCTTC
NA,TRBJ2-3,TRBV28,TRBD2,CASSLGGLAVSTDTQYF,TGTGCCAGCAGTTTGGGGGGACTAGCGGTTAGCACAGATACGCAGTATTTT
NA,TRBJ1-6,TRBV10-3,NA,CAISDAGLRRSYNSPLHF,TGTGCCATCAGTGACGCGGGACTCAGAAGGTCCTATAATTCACCCCTCCACTTT
NA,TRBJ1-3,TRBV10-1,NA,CASSESGAAVSGNTIYF,TGCGCCAGTAGTGAGTCGGGGGCGGCAGTCTCTGGAAACACCATATATTTT
NA,TRBJ1-2,TRBV11-2,NA,CASSSSPSTFYGYTF,TGTGCCAGCAGCTCCTCCCCCTCAACTTTCTATGGCTACACCTTC
NA,TRBJ2-7,TRBV30,NA,CVGRQAALSYEQYF,TGTGTCGGACGGCAAGCGGCCCTCTCCTACGAGCAGTACTTC
NA,TRBJ1-5,TRBV10-3,TRBD1,CAISESILQGAHQPQHF,TGTGCCATCAGTGAGTCGATATTACAGGGGGCTCATCAGCCCCAGCATTTT
NA,TRBJ2-1,TRBV15,NA,CATSRNRDNEQFF,TGTGCCACCAGCAGGAACAGGGACAATGAGCAGTTCTTC
NA,TRBJ2-7,TRBV29-1,TRBD1,CSVGPGQGNEQYF,TGCAGCGTTGGGCCGGGACAGGGTAACGAGCAGTACTTC
NA,TRBJ2-5,TRBV30,NA,CAWSHNQETQYF,TGTGCCTGGAGTCACAACCAAGAGACCCAGTACTTC
NA,TRBJ2-1,TRBV5-4,NA,CASTPPPPGNEQFF,TGTGCCAGCACGCCCCCCCCTCCGGGCAATGAGCAGTTCTTC
NA,TRBJ2-3,TRBV28,TRBD2,CASSRLAGNTDTQYF,TGTGCCAGCAGTCGACTAGCGGGGAACACAGATACGCAGTATTTT
NA,TRBJ1-1,TRBV6-5,NA,CASSSRRWEGWTEAFF,TGTGCCAGCAGTTCCCGAAGGTGGGAGGGTTGGACTGAAGCTTTCTTT
NA,TRBJ1-2,TRBV7-9,NA,CASSLEGTKRGAWDYGYTF,TGTGCCAGCAGCTTAGAAGGCACTAAACGGGGGGCCTGGGACTATGGCTACACCTTC
NA,TRBJ1-2,TRBV12-5,NA,CASGGTQQRF,TGTGCTAGTGGTGGAACCCAGCAGCGCTTC
NA,TRBJ2-7,TRBV2,TRBD1,CATEGTGDSYEQYF,TGTGCCACCGAAGGGACAGGGGACTCCTACGAGCAGTACTTC
NA,TRBJ1-3,TRBV18,NA,CASSPRQNSGNTIYF,TGTGCCAGCTCACCACGGCAGAACTCTGGAAACACCATATATTTT
NA,TRBJ1-1,TRBV7-9,NA,CASSGQWTEAFF,TGTGCCAGCAGCGGACAGTGGACTGAAGCTTTCTTT
once,TRBJ1-4,TRBV28,NA,CASTGRDNEKLFF,TGTGCCAGCACGGGCCGGGATAATGAAAAACTGTTTTTT
NA,TRBJ1-2,TRBV27,TRBD1,CASSPGGQGVGYTF,TGTGCCAGCAGCCCGGGGGGACAGGGTGTAGGCTACACCTTC
NA,TRBJ2-1,TRBV5-5,TRBD1,CASSQTGDRADNEQFF,TGTGCCAGCAGTCAGACAGGGGATAGGGCGGACAATGAGCAGTTCTTC
NA,TRBJ2-3,TRBV7-9,TRBD2,CASSRLAGGLTDTQYF,TGTGCCAGCAGCCGACTAGCGGGGGGGCTCACAGATACGCAGTATTTT
NA,TRBJ2-3,TRBV4-1,TRBD1,CASSLKPGQGTDTQYF,TGCGCCAGCAGCCTAAAACCGGGACAGGGGACAGATACGCAGTATTTT
NA,TRBJ2-3,TRBV2,NA,CASRGGITDTQYF,TGTGCCAGCAGAGGCGGGATCACAGATACGCAGTATTTT
NA,TRBJ2-5,TRBV7-9,TRBD2,CASSLEAGAIQETQYF,TGTGCCAGCAGCTTAGAGGCGGGAGCGATACAAGAGACCCAGTACTTC
NA,TRBJ2-1,TRBV4-1,NA,CASSRGLSDSYNEQFF,TGCGCCAGCAGCCGAGGACTATCCGACTCCTACAATGAGCAGTTCTTC
NA,TRBJ1-5,TRBV12-5,NA,CASGLALVGSNQPQHF,TGTGCTAGTGGTTTGGCTTTGGTCGGTAGCAATCAGCCCCAGCATTTT
NA,TRBJ1-4,TRBV25-1,TRBD1,CASGVDRGRGGNEKLFF,TGTGCCAGCGGGGTGGACAGGGGGCGCGGGGGTAATGAAAAACTGTTTTTT
NA,TRBJ2-2,TRBV10-3,NA,CAISEQRETTGELFF,TGTGCCATCAGTGAACAACGGGAGACCACCGGGGAGCTGTTTTTT
NA,TRBJ1-5,TRBV19,TRBD1,CASTDLTGGINQPQHF,TGTGCCAGTACCGATTTGACAGGGGGCATAAATCAGCCCCAGCATTTT
NA,TRBJ2-7,TRBV29-1,NA,CSVDAGEQYF,TGCAGCGTTGATGCGGGAGAGCAGTACTTC